This entry describes one T cell receptor beta chain. The sample originates from a study of early T cells in non-severe SARS-CoV-2 infection. Study-wide context: Chains were not paired, and sequencing was done on bulk RNA from unsorted whole blood.

TCRdb redid the calling of the 5' RACE reads with MiXCR, one entry per CDR3 protein. The sample holds 75,000 to 80,000 distinct CDR3 sequences, less than 20% seen once. The CDR3 contains 14 residues. Germline-derived CDR1 and CDR2 are LNHDA and SQIVND (reference sequence). J gave up 4 bases and V 5 bases, and 7 bases lay outside the gene matches. The sample taken for sequencing was whole blood. This sequence was found in an adult who was a healthcare worker with PCR-confirmed SARS-CoV-2 infection or an uninfected control (not recorded which). The chain employs TRBV19 and TRBJ1-2; 7 bases line up with TRBD1. The CDR3 nucleotides read TGTGCCAGTAGTTTCTTGGACAGGAGCTATGGCTACACCTTC. It codes for CASSFLDRSYGYTF. The full variable domain, completed using reference TRBV19 and TRBJ1-2, is DGGITQSPKYLFRKEGQNVTLSCEQNLNHDAMYWYRQDPGQGLRLIYYSQIVNDFQKGDIAEGYSVSREKKESFPLTVTSAQKNPTAFYLCASSFLDRSYGYTFGSGTRLTVV.